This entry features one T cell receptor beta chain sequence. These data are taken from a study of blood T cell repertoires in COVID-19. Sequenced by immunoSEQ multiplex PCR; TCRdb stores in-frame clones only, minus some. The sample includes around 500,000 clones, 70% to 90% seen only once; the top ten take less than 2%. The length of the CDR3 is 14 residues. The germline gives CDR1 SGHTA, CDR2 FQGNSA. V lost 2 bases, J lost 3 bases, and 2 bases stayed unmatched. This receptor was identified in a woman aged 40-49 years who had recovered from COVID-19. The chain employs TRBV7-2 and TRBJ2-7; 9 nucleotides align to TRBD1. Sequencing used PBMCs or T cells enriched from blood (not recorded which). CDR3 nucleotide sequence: TGTGCCAGCAGCTTAAGGGACAGGGACTACGAGCAGTACTTC. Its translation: CASSLRDRDYEQYF.